This is a list of T cell receptor beta chains from one sample in a study of control samples from healthy donors and cancer patients. Only in-frame clones appear in the TCRdb table, and some are missing; sequencing was by immunoSEQ multiplex PCR. The data hold under 110,000 clones, with around 88% observed a single time. The sample comprised blood. These receptors all come from a man younger than 45 in good health. CDR3s include the opening cysteine and the closing phenylalanine or tryptophan. D genes are given only for firm matches. Rows give clone size only sometimes, using once, few, many, or a class for an expanded clone.

d_gene,v_gene,len,j_gene,abundance,CDR3nt,CDR3aa
TRBD2,TRBV28,15,TRBJ2-2,-,TGTGCCAGCAGTTTACTACTAGCGTTCCCCGGGGAGCTGTTTTTT,CASSLLLAFPGELFF
-,TRBV11-2,14,TRBJ2-7,-,TGTGCCAGCAGCAGCACACTAGTACTCACCGAGCAGTACTTC,CASSSTLVLTEQYF
-,TRBV5-4,13,TRBJ1-3,few,TGTGCCAGCAGCTTGGTCGGGAGAAACACCATATATTTT,CASSLVGRNTIYF
-,TRBV19,10,TRBJ2-4,-,TGTGCCAGTATCCCCGACATTCAGTACTTC,CASIPDIQYF
-,TRBV10-3,15,TRBJ2-3,once,TGTGCCATCAGGGGCGGTACCTTCCCCACAGATACGCAGTATTTT,CAIRGGTFPTDTQYF
TRBD1,TRBV6-5,13,TRBJ2-7,-,TGTGCCAGCAGGGGGACAGCGACCTACGAGCAGTACTTC,CASRGTATYEQYF
-,TRBV28,16,TRBJ1-5,-,TGTGCCAGCAGTTCAGGGGTCACCGTCCTAAATCAGCCCCAGCATTTT,CASSSGVTVLNQPQHF
-,TRBV7-8,14,TRBJ1-3,-,TGTGCCAGCAGCGACGGGACCTCTGGAAACACCATATATTTT,CASSDGTSGNTIYF
-,TRBV11-2,15,TRBJ1-1,-,TGTGCCAGCAGCGGTAGGGCAGGGGCATACACTGAAGCTTTCTTT,CASSGRAGAYTEAFF
-,TRBV15,14,TRBJ2-1,-,TGTGCCACCAGCAGAGAGGGGTCCTACAATGAGCAGTTCTTC,CATSREGSYNEQFF
TRBD1,TRBV24-1,12,TRBJ1-2,-,TGTGCCACCAGTGAGGGACAGCTCGGCTACACCTTC,CATSEGQLGYTF
-,TRBV5-1,15,TRBJ1-6,-,TGCGCCAGCAGCTTGGATGTCAGTGGTAATTCACCCCTCCACTTT,CASSLDVSGNSPLHF
-,TRBV5-4,13,TRBJ2-5,-,TGTGCCAGCAGCTTGGGCACGCCAGAGACCCAGTACTTC,CASSLGTPETQYF
TRBD1,TRBV4-2,16,TRBJ1-2,-,TGTGCCAGCAGCCAAGATGCCTCCAGGGACAGGGATGGCTACACCTTC,CASSQDASRDRDGYTF
TRBD1,TRBV5-8,13,TRBJ2-4,-,TGTGCCAGCAGCGATCCGGACAGGGCCCTGTTGGACTTC,CASSDPDRALLDF
TRBD2,TRBV12-5,15,TRBJ2-5,-,TGTGCTAGTGGTCGTGGGACTAGCAGAGAAGAGACCCAGTACTTC,CASGRGTSREETQYF
-,TRBV12-3/TRBV12-4,13,TRBJ2-2,-,TGTGCCAGCAGGGTTGGGGGGCACGGGGAGCTGTTTTTT,CASRVGGHGELFF
-,TRBV5-8,15,TRBJ1-2,-,TGTGCCAGCAGCTTCACGCACAGGGAAAACTATGGCTACACCTTC,CASSFTHRENYGYTF
-,TRBV19,14,TRBJ1-5,-,TGTGCCAGTAGGGTATCGAATAGCAATCAGCCCCAGCATTTT,CASRVSNSNQPQHF
TRBD1,TRBV7-2,14,TRBJ1-5,-,TGTGCCAGCAGCTTGGGGACAGTGGGTCAGCCCCAGCATTTT,CASSLGTVGQPQHF
-,TRBV28,11,TRBJ1-2,-,TGTGCCAGCAGTTTACAGGAATCCTACACCTTC,CASSLQESYTF
TRBD1,TRBV19,12,TRBJ1-1,-,TGTGCCAGGAGGGACAGCCACACTGAAGCTTTCTTT,CARRDSHTEAFF
TRBD2,TRBV6-5,13,TRBJ2-7,-,TGTGCCAGCAGTTATGAGGGCGGGGGGGAGCAGTACTTC,CASSYEGGGEQYF
-,TRBV4-1,16,TRBJ1-1,-,TGCGCCAGCAGCGAGATCCCAGGACGGATGAACACTGAAGCTTTCTTT,CASSEIPGRMNTEAFF
TRBD1,TRBV28,14,TRBJ1-5,-,TGTGCCAGCACACGACAGGGCCGCAATCAGCCCCAGCATTTT,CASTRQGRNQPQHF
-,TRBV7-2,11,TRBJ1-2,-,TGTGCCAGCAGCTTAGGTCGGGGCTACACCTTC,CASSLGRGYTF
-,TRBV30,20,TRBJ2-7,-,TGTGCCTGGAGTGTGTACATCGAGGACCACAGAACGGGGTCATCCTACGAGCAGTACTTC,CAWSVYIEDHRTGSSYEQYF
-,TRBV7-8,15,TRBJ1-5,-,TGTGCCAGCAGCTTAGGACGGGCGGGGGATCAGCCCCAGCATTTT,CASSLGRAGDQPQHF
-,TRBV6-4,16,TRBJ2-7,-,TGTGCCAGCAGTGACTCAACCGGGACCACTTGTTACGAGCAGTACTTC,CASSDSTGTTCYEQYF
TRBD2,TRBV7-9,15,TRBJ2-7,-,TGTGCCAGCAGCTTAGGACTAGCGGGCCTGGGGGAGCAGTACTTC,CASSLGLAGLGEQYF
-,TRBV12-1,14,TRBJ2-7,-,TGTGCCAGCAGCTTTTCCCTTGACTCCTACGAGCAGTACTTC,CASSFSLDSYEQYF
-,TRBV5-1,15,TRBJ2-1,-,TGCGCCAGCAGCCCCCCCCGGACAGGGAGGGATGAGCAGTTCTTC,CASSPPRTGRDEQFF
TRBD1,TRBV5-1,16,TRBJ2-5,-,TGCGCCAGCAGCTGGGACGGGACAGGGAAGGGGGAGACCCAGTACTTC,CASSWDGTGKGETQYF
-,TRBV7-9,13,TRBJ2-7,few,TGTGCCAGCAGCTTATCACTAGACTACGAGCAGTACTTC,CASSLSLDYEQYF
-,TRBV20-1,11,TRBJ2-1,-,TGCAGTGCTAGTAAGAGCAATGAGCAGTTCTTC,CSASKSNEQFF
TRBD2,TRBV29-1,14,TRBJ2-1,-,TGCAGCGTGCCGGGACTAGCGGGAGACAATGAGCAGTTCTTC,CSVPGLAGDNEQFF
TRBD2,TRBV7-2,14,TRBJ2-1,-,TGTGCCAGCAGTACACTAGCGGGAGGCAATGAGCAGTTCTTC,CASSTLAGGNEQFF
-,TRBV5-6,14,TRBJ2-1,once,TGTGCCAGCAGCTTCTGGACTCGGTACAATGAGCAGTTCTTC,CASSFWTRYNEQFF
-,TRBV28,14,TRBJ2-5,-,TGTGCCAGCAGCCCAGTGGGGATCCAAGAGACCCAGTACTTC,CASSPVGIQETQYF
-,TRBV19,14,TRBJ1-1,-,TGTGCCAGTAGTATTCTCCGTGGGGTCACTGAAGCTTTCTTT,CASSILRGVTEAFF
-,TRBV4-1,17,TRBJ1-4,-,TGCGCCAGCAGCCATGCCCCCCAGGGAGGGGTGGACGAAAAACTGTTTTTT,CASSHAPQGGVDEKLFF
-,TRBV11-2,13,TRBJ2-5,few,TGTGCCAGCAGCTTAGGGAGAAAAGAGACCCAGTACTTC,CASSLGRKETQYF
-,TRBV9,14,TRBJ1-4,-,TGTGCCAGCAGCCCCCGGGGGGGGGTGGAAAAACTGTTTTTT,CASSPRGGVEKLFF
-,TRBV30,15,TRBJ1-1,once,TGTGCCTGGTCCAAGCCAACGGAGACGAACACTGAAGCTTTCTTT,CAWSKPTETNTEAFF